The next 28 T cell receptor beta chains were all read from a single sample in a study of T cell responses to AZD1222 COVID-19 vaccine. Libraries were prepared by immunoSEQ multiplex PCR; TCRdb keeps only in-frame clonotypes and omits some of them. The sample lists around 150,000 clones; 92% were seen once. The specimen comprised peripheral blood, sampled on day 0 of MenACWY control vaccination. These receptor sequences come from an adult in good health.

This chain links TRBV12-3 or TRBV12-4 with TRBJ1-1, with D unclear. The CDR3 runs 13 residues. V shed 10 bases and J shed 1 base, with 13 bases lying between them. The CDR3 region has the DNA TGTGCCAACACTCGGGCCCCGAACACTGAAGCTTTCTTT. Translated: CANTRAPNTEAFF.

The V and J genes are TRBV7-9 and TRBJ2-7, with D possibly TRBD1 on 5 matching bases. CDR1 SEHNR and CDR2 FQNEAQ come from the germline V gene (reference sequence). Trimming took off 0 bases at V and 5 bases at J, with 17 bases between the two ends. The CDR3 sequence is 16 residues long. Written as DNA, the CDR3 is TGTGCCAGCAGCTTAGCCCAGAATTGGAAAGGGGACGAGCAGTACTTC. It specifies CASSLAQNWKGDEQYF.

The chain employs TRBV12-3 or TRBV12-4 and TRBJ1-3; no clear D gene. V lost 10 bases to trimming and J lost 4 bases, with 11 bases between them. The CDR3 runs to 12 residues. CDR3 residues: CATDRAGNTIYF. CDR3 DNA sequence: TGTGCCACCGATCGGGCAGGAAACACCATATATTTT.

The V gene is TRBV7-8, the J gene TRBJ2-3; TRBD2 agrees at 7 bases. With V trimmed by 5 bases and J by 3 bases, 5 bases remained unmatched. Germline V gives CDR1 SGHVS, CDR2 FQNEAQ. The CDR3 contains 14 residues. The CDR3 DNA is TGTGCCAGCAGCCCCGCGGGAGTAACAGATACGCAGTATTTT. Protein sequence: CASSPAGVTDTQYF.

The chain uses TRBV6-5 and TRBJ1-3; unclear D gene. CDR3 length: 11 amino acids. Trimming pared 7 bases from V and 4 bases from J, leaving 5 bases between. Looked up from germline, CDR1 is MNHEY and CDR2 is SVGAGI. The CDR3 is CASTNGNTIYF. The CDR3 DNA follows: TGTGCCAGCACTAACGGAAACACCATATATTTT.

The chain links TRBV5-5 to TRBJ2-7; 7 bases are a match to TRBD1. The CDR3 totals 14 residues. V was pared by 4 bases and J by 4 bases, with 8 bases of the junction left unmatched. Germline V gives CDR1 SGHKS, CDR2 YYEKEE (reference sequence). CDR3 amino acids: CASSLHRGIYEQYF. CDR3 DNA: TGTGCCAGCAGCCTCCACAGGGGAATTTACGAGCAGTACTTC.

This chain joins TRBV6-2 or TRBV6-3 and TRBJ2-7; TRBD1 aligns across 9 bases. The V and J ends lost 5 bases and 3 bases, in that order; junction bases with no gene match: 11. Germline CDR1 MNHEY, CDR2 SVGEGT. The CDR3 has 16 amino acids. CDR3 nucleotide sequence: TGTGCCAGCAGTGACCCGGGACAGGGAAAAATCTACGAGCAGTACTTC. Protein product: CASSDPGQGKIYEQYF.

This clone appeared a single time. This rearrangement joins TRBV14 to TRBJ2-3, with D unresolved. Trimming left V 1 base short and J 5 bases short, with 13 bases between. Looked up from germline, CDR1 is SGHDN and CDR2 is FVKESK. The CDR3 contains 15 residues. The CDR3 coding sequence is TGTGCCAGCAGCCAAGGCTTTGGCGGTCGAGATACGCAGTATTTT. Residues: CASSQGFGGRDTQYF.

The rearrangement joins TRBV10-3 to TRBJ2-7, with D tentatively TRBD1 or TRBD2 (6 bases each). The CDR3 extends over 17 amino acids. With 3 bases removed from V and 12 bases from J, the gap between germline ends came to 30 bases. Germline V CDR1 and CDR2: ENHRY, SYGVKD. As DNA, the CDR3 is TGTGCCATCAGTGAAGGCTCGCTGGACAGCCCCGGCAAGGGGGGGTACTTC. Translation: CAISEGSLDSPGKGGYF.

CDR3 sequence (DNA): TGTGCCAGCAGCTACCGTGGGGAGAGTCCGGGGACCCAGTACTTC. It translates to CASSYRGESPGTQYF. The chain employs TRBV9 and TRBJ2-5; perhaps TRBD2 as D (5 bases). Germline V gene sequence: CDR1 SGDLS, CDR2 YYNGEE. This CDR3 contains 15 residues. Trimming took off 4 bases at V and 7 bases at J, with 20 bases between the two ends.

The chain combines TRBV11-2 with TRBJ1-5; D may be TRBD1 (6 bases). The V gene's germline CDR1 is SGHAT and CDR2 FQNNGV. The length of the CDR3 is 15 residues. V was cut by 1 base and J by 4 bases, with 11 bases left in between. The CDR3 coding sequence is TGTGCCAGCAGCTTAGCAGGGGTTGGGAATCAGCCCCAGCATTTT. This sequence encodes CASSLAGVGNQPQHF.

This clone showed up just once. V and J are TRBV7-9 and TRBJ2-1; 7 bases map to TRBD2. This CDR3 contains 16 residues. V lost 10 bases, J lost 4 bases, and 16 bases stayed unmatched. Germline V CDR1 and CDR2: SEHNR, FQNEAQ (reference sequence). CDR3 DNA sequence: TGTGCCACTCACCTGGGGGGAGGGCCTGATTACAATGAGCAGTTCTTC. Its protein is CATHLGGGPDYNEQFF.

V and J are TRBV3-1 (or the pseudogene TRBV3-2) and TRBJ1-1, with 7 nucleotides matching TRBD1. The CDR3 extends over 15 amino acids. V shed 0 bases, J shed 3 bases, and the junction held 4 bases outside the gene matches. In germline, CDR1 is LGHDT, CDR2 YNNKEL (reference sequence). Written as DNA, the CDR3 is TGTGCCAGCAGCCAAGACCCAGGGGGTTACACTGAAGCTTTCTTT. Protein sequence: CASSQDPGGYTEAFF.

J is TRBJ2-7 and V is TRBV9; D is perhaps TRBD2 (5 bases). This CDR3 region has 15 residues. Germline lookup yields CDR1 SGDLS and CDR2 YYNGEE. V was trimmed by 3 bases and J by 6 bases, leaving 19 bases between them. The CDR3 sequence: CASSEWVDSLGEQYF. In nucleotides, the CDR3 is TGTGCCAGCAGCGAGTGGGTGGACTCCTTAGGCGAGCAGTACTTC. Using reference TRBV9 and TRBJ2-7 for the parts outside the CDR3, the full variable domain is DSGVTQTPKHLITATGQRVTLRCSPRSGDLSVYWYQQSLDQGLQFLIQYYNGEERAKGNILERFSAQQFPDLHSELNLSSLELGDSALYFCASSEWVDSLGEQYFGPGTRLTVT.

V and J are TRBV5-1 and TRBJ2-2; 7 bases are a match to TRBD2. The V segment lost 3 bases and the J segment 4 bases; nucleotides outside the gene matches: 9. Looked up from germline, CDR1 is SGHRS and CDR2 is YFSETQ. This CDR3 comprises 16 residues. CDR3 in amino acids: CASSSRLAGVTGELFF. The CDR3 coding sequence is TGCGCCAGCAGCTCCCGCCTTGCGGGGGTCACCGGGGAGCTGTTTTTT. Variable domain in full (rest from reference TRBV5-1 and TRBJ2-2): KAGVTQTPRYLIKTRGQQVTLSCSPISGHRSVSWYQQTPGQGLQFLFEYFSETQRNKGNFPGRFSGRQFSNSRSEMNVSTLELGDSALYLCASSSRLAGVTGELFFGEGSRLTVL.

This chain uses TRBV30 with TRBJ1-4, with D possibly being TRBD1 (6 bases). Trimming removed 4 bases from V and 4 bases from J, with 19 bases in between. This CDR3 has 16 residues. The germline gives CDR1 GTSNPN, CDR2 SVGIG (reference sequence). The CDR3 region is CAWTNLGGGLNEKLFF. CDR3 DNA: TGTGCCTGGACCAATCTAGGGGGGGGCCTTAATGAAAAACTGTTTTTT.

The CDR3 reads CATSREGGRETQYF. CDR3 in DNA: TGTGCCACCAGCAGAGAGGGTGGGCGGGAGACCCAGTACTTC. The J gene is TRBJ2-5, the V gene TRBV15; D is uncertain. Germline CDR1 and CDR2: LNHNV and YYDKDF (reference sequence). With 0 bases removed from V and 5 bases from J, the gap between germline ends came to 10 bases. The CDR3 totals 14 residues.

The chain employs TRBV19 and TRBJ1-1, with D perhaps TRBD1 (5 bases). This CDR3 is 15 amino acids long. Germline V gene data show CDR1 as LNHDA and CDR2 as SQIVND (reference sequence). V lost 3 bases and J lost 6, with 17 bases in between. The CDR3 is CASSIGGETGAEAFF. CDR3 nucleotides: TGTGCCAGTAGTATCGGGGGGGAAACGGGCGCTGAAGCTTTCTTT.

J is TRBJ1-1 and V is TRBV2; 10 bases are shared with TRBD1. From germline, CDR1 is SNHLY and CDR2 FYNNEI. The V gene end was trimmed by 6 bases and the J gene end by 4 bases; junction bases not matched to a gene: 2. The CDR3 consists of 13 residues. This chain's CDR3 is CASSRDRGTEAFF. CDR3 bases: TGTGCCAGCAGCCGGGACAGGGGCACTGAAGCTTTCTTT.

This sequence joins TRBV12-5 and TRBJ2-2; D is unclear. The CDR3 has 13 amino acids. CDR1 LGHNT and CDR2 FRNRAP come from the germline V gene. Between the trimmed V and J ends, which lost 4 bases and 0 bases, there was a span of 3 bases. CDR3 region: CASGSTNTGELFF. For the CDR3, the DNA is TGTGCTAGTGGTTCAACGAACACCGGGGAGCTGTTTTTT.

The chain is built from TRBV5-5 and TRBJ1-3; 8 positions match TRBD1. This CDR3 has 16 residues. V shed 2 bases and J 0 bases; nucleotides not matched to a gene: 4. CDR1 and CDR2 from the germline V gene are SGHKS and YYEKEE (reference sequence). This CDR3 is CASSFLGQGSGNTIYF. As DNA, the CDR3 is TGTGCCAGCAGCTTCCTTGGACAGGGCTCTGGAAACACCATATATTTT.

This clone was seen just once. The same CDR3 arises from other DNA sequences in this sample as well. The J gene is TRBJ1-4, the V gene TRBV27; 8 nucleotides agree with TRBD1. The germline gives CDR1 MNHEY, CDR2 SMNVEV (reference sequence). The CDR3 totals 18 residues. Trimming cost V 6 bases and J 1 base; bases outside gene matches: 13. The CDR3 nucleotides read TGTGCCAGCAGCCCTGGACAGGGTCGGTTCGGAACTAATGAAAAACTGTTTTTT. Its protein is CASSPGQGRFGTNEKLFF.

The gene calls are TRBV9 and TRBJ2-2; D uncertain. From germline, CDR1 is SGDLS and CDR2 YYNGEE. The CDR3 sequence is 13 residues long. Trimming left V 0 bases short and J 5 bases short, with 5 bases between. In DNA, the CDR3 is TGTGCCAGCAGCGTAGTAACGACCGGGGAGCTGTTTTTT. As protein: CASSVVTTGELFF.

This rearrangement joins TRBV5-1 to TRBJ2-3, with TRBD1 identical over 11 bases. After removal of 0 bases from V and 6 bases from J, the junction contained 6 bases not matched to a gene. The CDR3 length is 16 residues. Germline V gene lookup returns CDR1 SGHRS and CDR2 YFSETQ. Here the CDR3 DNA reads TGCGCCAGCAGCTTGGTTGGACAGGGGGCGCCGGATACGCAGTATTTT. Translated, it gives CASSLVGQGAPDTQYF.

This chain joins TRBV19 and TRBJ1-1; D perhaps matches TRBD1 (6 bases). This CDR3 has 11 residues. The germline V gene encodes CDR1 LNHDA and CDR2 SQIVND (reference sequence). The ends were cut back, 11 bases at V and 6 bases at J, with 13 bases in the middle. The CDR3 DNA reads TGTGCCTCTCTCAGGGGAGCTGAAGCTTTCTTT. Amino acids: CASLRGAEAFF.

This chain uses TRBV6-5 with TRBJ2-7; 11 nucleotides line up with TRBD2. CDR1 is MNHEY and CDR2 is SVGAGI in the germline V gene. The CDR3 contains 15 residues. After removal of 5 bases from V and 3 bases from J, the junction contained 6 bases not matched to a gene. The CDR3 is CASSTRTSGLYEQYF. The CDR3 DNA sequence: TGTGCCAGCAGTACCCGGACTAGCGGGCTCTACGAGCAGTACTTC.

This clone was observed once. The chain is built from TRBV7-9 and TRBJ2-1; possibly TRBD1 for D (6 bases). The length of the CDR3 is 15 residues. Trimming stripped 5 bases from V and 4 bases from J, with 15 bases between. The germline V gene encodes CDR1 SEHNR and CDR2 FQNEAQ (reference sequence). The CDR3 DNA follows: TGTGCCAGCAGCAACTACGAACAGGGTTACAATGAGCAGTTCTTC. This gives the protein CASSNYEQGYNEQFF.

The rearrangement links TRBV6-5 to TRBJ1-1, with D tentatively TRBD1 (6 bases). The CDR3 sequence is 13 residues long. Germline CDR1 MNHEY, CDR2 SVGAGI. Trimming shortened V by 4 bases and J by 8 bases, and 14 bases separated the two germline ends. CDR3 sequence: CASSSLSGTEAFF. CDR3 in DNA: TGTGCCAGCAGTTCCCTCTCCGGGACAGAAGCTTTCTTT.